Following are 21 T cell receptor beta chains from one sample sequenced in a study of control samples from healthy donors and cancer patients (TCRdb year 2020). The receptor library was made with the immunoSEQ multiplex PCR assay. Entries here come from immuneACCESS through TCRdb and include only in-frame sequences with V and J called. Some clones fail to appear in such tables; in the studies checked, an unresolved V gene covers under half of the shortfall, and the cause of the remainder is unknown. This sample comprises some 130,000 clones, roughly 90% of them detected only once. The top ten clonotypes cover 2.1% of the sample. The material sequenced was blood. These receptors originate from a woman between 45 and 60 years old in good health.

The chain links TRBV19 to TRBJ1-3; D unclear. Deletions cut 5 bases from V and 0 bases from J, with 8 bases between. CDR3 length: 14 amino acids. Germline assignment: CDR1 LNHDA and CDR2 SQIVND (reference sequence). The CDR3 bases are TGTGCCAGTAGTTTGCGTAGCTCTGGAAACACCATATATTTT. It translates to CASSLRSSGNTIYF. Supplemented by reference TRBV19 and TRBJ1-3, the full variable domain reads DGGITQSPKYLFRKEGQNVTLSCEQNLNHDAMYWYRQDPGQGLRLIYYSQIVNDFQKGDIAEGYSVSREKKESFPLTVTSAQKNPTAFYLCASSLRSSGNTIYFGEGSWLTVV.

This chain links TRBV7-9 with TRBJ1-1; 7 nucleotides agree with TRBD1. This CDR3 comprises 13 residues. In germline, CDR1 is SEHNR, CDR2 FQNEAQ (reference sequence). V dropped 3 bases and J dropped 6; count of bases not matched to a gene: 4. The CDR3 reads CASSLTRGAEAFF. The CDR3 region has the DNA TGTGCCAGCAGCTTGACCAGGGGGGCTGAAGCTTTCTTT.

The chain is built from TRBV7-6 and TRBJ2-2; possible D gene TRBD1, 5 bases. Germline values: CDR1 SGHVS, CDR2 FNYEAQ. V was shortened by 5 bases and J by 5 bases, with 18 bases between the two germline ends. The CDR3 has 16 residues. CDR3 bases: TGTGCCAGCAGCCCTCGGCCCCAGGGTAGGACCGGGGAGCTGTTTTTT. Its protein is CASSPRPQGRTGELFF.

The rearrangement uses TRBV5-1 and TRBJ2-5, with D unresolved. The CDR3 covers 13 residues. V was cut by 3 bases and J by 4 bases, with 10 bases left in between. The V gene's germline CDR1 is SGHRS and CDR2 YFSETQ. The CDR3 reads CASSSGWGETQYF. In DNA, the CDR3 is TGCGCCAGCAGCTCTGGGTGGGGAGAGACCCAGTACTTC.

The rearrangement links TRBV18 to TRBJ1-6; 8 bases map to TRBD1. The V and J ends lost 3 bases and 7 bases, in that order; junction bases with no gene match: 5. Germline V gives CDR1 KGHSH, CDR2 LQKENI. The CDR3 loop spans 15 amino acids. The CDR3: CASSPVTGENSPLHF. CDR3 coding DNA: TGTGCCAGCTCACCCGTGACAGGGGAGAATTCACCCCTCCACTTT.

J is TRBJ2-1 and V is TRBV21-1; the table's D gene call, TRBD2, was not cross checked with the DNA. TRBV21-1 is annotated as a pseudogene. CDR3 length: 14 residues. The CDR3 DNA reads TGTGCCAGCAGCAATAGCGGGAAGGACAATGAGCAGTTCTTC. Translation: CASSNSGKDNEQFF.

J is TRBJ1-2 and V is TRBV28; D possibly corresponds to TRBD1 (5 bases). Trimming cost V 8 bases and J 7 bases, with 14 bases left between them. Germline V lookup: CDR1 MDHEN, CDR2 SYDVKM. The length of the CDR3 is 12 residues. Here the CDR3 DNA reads TGTGCCAGCGGAGGGGCCAAGGGTGGCTACACCTTC. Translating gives CASGGAKGGYTF.

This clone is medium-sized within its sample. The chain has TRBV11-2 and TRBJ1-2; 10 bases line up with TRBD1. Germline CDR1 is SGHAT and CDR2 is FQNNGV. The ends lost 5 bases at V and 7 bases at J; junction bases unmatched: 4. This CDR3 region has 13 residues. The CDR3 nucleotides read TGTGCCAGCAGCCCAGGACAGGGGGGTGGCTACACCTTC. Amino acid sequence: CASSPGQGGGYTF.

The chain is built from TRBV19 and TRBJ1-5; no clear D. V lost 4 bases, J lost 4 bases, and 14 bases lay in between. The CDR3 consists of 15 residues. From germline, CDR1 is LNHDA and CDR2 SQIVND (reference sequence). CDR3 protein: CASSKAIFGNQPQHF. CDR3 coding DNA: TGTGCCAGTAGTAAGGCCATTTTCGGGAATCAGCCCCAGCATTTT.

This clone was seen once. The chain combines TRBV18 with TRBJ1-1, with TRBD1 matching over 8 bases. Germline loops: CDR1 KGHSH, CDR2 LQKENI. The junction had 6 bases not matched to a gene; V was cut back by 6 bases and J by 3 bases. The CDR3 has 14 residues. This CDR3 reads CASSLQTGDTEAFF. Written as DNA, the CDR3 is TGTGCCAGCTCGCTACAGACAGGGGACACTGAAGCTTTCTTT.

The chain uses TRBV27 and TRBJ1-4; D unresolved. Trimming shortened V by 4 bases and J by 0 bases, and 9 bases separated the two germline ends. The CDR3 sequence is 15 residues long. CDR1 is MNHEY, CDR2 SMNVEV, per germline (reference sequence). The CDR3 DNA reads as TGTGCCAGCAGTTGGAATGGGGCAACTAATGAAAAACTGTTTTTT. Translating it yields CASSWNGATNEKLFF.

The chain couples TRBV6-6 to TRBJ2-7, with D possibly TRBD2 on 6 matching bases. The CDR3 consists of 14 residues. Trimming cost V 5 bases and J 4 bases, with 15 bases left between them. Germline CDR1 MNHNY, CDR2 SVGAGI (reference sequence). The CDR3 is CASSPTGVGYEQYF. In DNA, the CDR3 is TGTGCCAGCAGTCCAACGGGAGTGGGATACGAGCAGTACTTC.

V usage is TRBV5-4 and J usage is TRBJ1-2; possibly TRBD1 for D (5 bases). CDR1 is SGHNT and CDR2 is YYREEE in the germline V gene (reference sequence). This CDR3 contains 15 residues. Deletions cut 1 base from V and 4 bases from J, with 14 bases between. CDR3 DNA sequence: TGTGCCAGCAGCTTGCGTGGGGGACTCTCCTATGGCTACACCTTC. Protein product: CASSLRGGLSYGYTF.

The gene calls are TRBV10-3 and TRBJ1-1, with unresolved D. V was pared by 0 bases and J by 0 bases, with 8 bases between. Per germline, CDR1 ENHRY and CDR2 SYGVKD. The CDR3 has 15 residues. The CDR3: CAISESRALNTEAFF. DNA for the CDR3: TGTGCCATCAGTGAGTCGAGGGCCTTGAACACTGAAGCTTTCTTT.

CDR3 DNA: TGTGCCAGTAGTACTGAGGGGACATATAACACTGAAGCTTTCTTT. Amino acid sequence: CASSTEGTYNTEAFF. The rearrangement uses TRBV19 and TRBJ1-1; D is possibly TRBD1 (6 bases). Deletions cut 4 bases from V and 2 bases from J, with 14 bases between. The CDR3 sequence is 15 residues long. The germline gives CDR1 LNHDA, CDR2 SQIVND (reference sequence).

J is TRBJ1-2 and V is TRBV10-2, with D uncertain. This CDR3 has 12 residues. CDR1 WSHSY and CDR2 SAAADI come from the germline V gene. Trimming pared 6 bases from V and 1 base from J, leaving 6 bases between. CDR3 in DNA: TGCGCCAGCAGCCCCCTTAACTATGGCTACACCTTC. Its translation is CASSPLNYGYTF.

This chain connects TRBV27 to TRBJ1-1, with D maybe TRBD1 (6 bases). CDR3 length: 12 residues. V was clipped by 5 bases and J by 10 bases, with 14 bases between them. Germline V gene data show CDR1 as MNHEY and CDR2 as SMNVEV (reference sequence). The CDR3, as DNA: TGTGCCAGCAGTCGACCGGAGGGGGTAGCTTTCTTT. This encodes CASSRPEGVAFF.

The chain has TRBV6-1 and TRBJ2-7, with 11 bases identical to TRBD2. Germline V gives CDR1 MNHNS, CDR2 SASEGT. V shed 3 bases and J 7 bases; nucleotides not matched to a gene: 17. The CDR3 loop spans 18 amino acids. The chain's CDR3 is CASSEGRVLAGGFLEQYF. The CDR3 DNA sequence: TGTGCCAGCAGTGAGGGGAGGGTCCTAGCGGGGGGTTTTCTGGAGCAGTACTTC.

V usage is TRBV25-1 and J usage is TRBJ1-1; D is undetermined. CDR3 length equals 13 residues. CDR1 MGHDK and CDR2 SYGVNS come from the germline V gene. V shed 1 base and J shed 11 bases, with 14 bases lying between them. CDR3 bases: TGTGCCAGCAGTGAATTGTCTGCAATTCGGGCTTTCTTT. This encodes CASSELSAIRAFF.

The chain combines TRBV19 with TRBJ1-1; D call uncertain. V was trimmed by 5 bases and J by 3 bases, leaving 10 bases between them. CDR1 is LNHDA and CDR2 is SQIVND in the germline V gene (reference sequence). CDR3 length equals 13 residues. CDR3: CASSPRRDTEAFF. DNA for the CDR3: TGTGCCAGTAGTCCCCGGAGGGACACTGAAGCTTTCTTT.

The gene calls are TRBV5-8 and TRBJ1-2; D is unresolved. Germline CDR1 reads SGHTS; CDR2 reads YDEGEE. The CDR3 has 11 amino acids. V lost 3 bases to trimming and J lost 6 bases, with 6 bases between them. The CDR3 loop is CASSSADGYTF. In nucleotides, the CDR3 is TGTGCCAGCAGCTCCGCAGATGGCTACACCTTC.